The clone carrying this T cell receptor beta chain appeared a few times. The data were taken from a study of blood T cell repertoires in COVID-19. Looking at the study overall: Whether acute or convalescent, the COVID-19 samples came from the United States, Italy and Spain. Nucleic acid was either cDNA or gDNA, and it came from T cells, B-cell-depleted T cells, or PBMCs.

Authors' analysis steps: Amplified reference gene primers provided the basis for estimating nucleated cell counts. The repertoire was sequenced with immunoSEQ multiplex PCR; TCRdb's copy has only in-frame clones and lacks some. The V and J calls and the clone size are those of that table, but D and trimming were determined from the DNA. Of roughly 140,000 clones in the sample, approximately 80% were seen once. In germline, CDR1 is SNHLY, CDR2 FYNNEI. J lost 0 bases, V lost 9 bases, and 5 bases had no gene match. This CDR3 has 14 residues. The J gene is TRBJ2-3, the V gene TRBV2; 8 nucleotides align to TRBD1. The source is a human donor in a cohort sampled during active COVID-19. Material: peripheral blood. The CDR3 region has the DNA TGTGCCAGTAATACAGGGGGGAGCACAGATACGCAGTATTTT. Its translation: CASNTGGSTDTQYF.